This T cell receptor (beta chain) is from a study of blood T cell repertoires in COVID-19. The overall study: Sites across the United States, Italy and Spain contributed samples from acute and convalescent COVID-19. T cells, B-cell-depleted T cells, or PBMCs provided the cDNA or gDNA that served as material.

V lost 3 bases and J 0 bases, leaving 15 bases between the germline ends. The germline V gene encodes CDR1 KGHSH and CDR2 LQKENI. The CDR3 runs 17 residues. Study processing details: Scientists estimated how many nucleated cells there were by amplifying reference gene primers. Assay: immunoSEQ multiplex PCR; the TCRdb copy retains only in-frame clones and omits some. V and J calls and clone size come straight from that table; D and trimming were deduced from the DNA. The sample shows under 300,000 clones, about 84% of them seen only once. The clonotype comes from a man older than 75 with acute or convalescent COVID-19. Material for sequencing was peripheral blood. The V and J genes are TRBV18 and TRBJ2-4; D remains unclear. For the CDR3, the DNA is TGTGCCAGCTCACCCCCGAACAGTATACTAGCCAAAAACATTCAGTACTTC. Translation: CASSPPNSILAKNIQYF.